This T cell receptor beta chain was captured by sequencing in a study of blood T cell repertoires in COVID-19. Background on the study: Whether acute or convalescent, the COVID-19 samples came from the United States, Italy and Spain.

TCRdb's table, derived via immunoSEQ multiplex PCR, lists solely in-frame clones and lacks some. The sample consists of around 380,000 clones, approximately 77% of them appearing once. Trimming shortened V by 4 bases and J by 7 bases, and 17 bases separated the two germline ends. The CDR3 length is 15 residues. CDR1 and CDR2 from the germline V gene are GTSNPN and SVGIG (reference sequence). This clone was seen a few times. The clonotype originates from a human donor with acute or convalescent COVID-19. The donor label of this sample is uncertain. Sequenced: peripheral blood. The chain links TRBV30 to TRBJ1-6; D is possibly TRBD1 (5 bases). CDR3 residues: CAWNAWGAGNSPLHF. CDR3 nucleotides: TGTGCCTGGAATGCGTGGGGCGCCGGGAATTCACCCCTCCACTTT.